The 5 T cell receptor beta chains below come from one sample, sequenced in a study of blood T cell repertoires in COVID-19. The method was immunoSEQ multiplex PCR; TCRdb's version includes in-frame clones alone and lacks a portion of them. Among some 110,000 clones listed, roughly 90% were seen once. Sample: peripheral blood. These receptors all come from a human donor in a cohort sampled during active COVID-19.

Details on this clone: A read error may account for a junction end that differs from germline. The chain joins TRBV6-5 to TRBJ1-1; possible D gene TRBD1, 5 bases. Looked up from germline, CDR1 is MNHEY and CDR2 is SVGAGI. This CDR3 has 14 amino acids. As DNA, the CDR3 is TGTGTCAGCAGTTACTCCGGGGGGAACACTGAAGCTTTCTTT. Amino acids: CVSSYSGGNTEAFF.

The chain couples TRBV4-1 to TRBJ2-3; 8 bases align to TRBD1. With 0 bases clipped from V and 8 bases from J, the junction kept 7 bases outside the gene matches. Per germline, CDR1 MGHRA and CDR2 YSYEKL. This CDR3 region has 15 residues. The CDR3 sequence is CASSQEGQASGTQYF. CDR3 bases: TGCGCCAGCAGCCAAGAGGGACAGGCCTCCGGTACGCAGTATTTT.

The rearrangement links TRBV7-9 to TRBJ1-6; D uncertain. Trimming took off 2 bases at V and 7 bases at J, with 9 bases between the two ends. The germline CDR1 and CDR2 sequences are SEHNR and FQNEAQ (reference sequence). The length of the CDR3 is 14 residues. The CDR3 sequence: CASSLQAHNSPLHF. In DNA form, the CDR3 reads TGTGCCAGCAGCTTACAGGCACACAATTCACCCCTCCACTTT.

The chain combines TRBV19 with TRBJ2-7; perhaps TRBD1 as D (5 bases). The CDR3 covers 15 residues. Per germline, CDR1 LNHDA and CDR2 SQIVND (reference sequence). V gave up 6 bases and J gave up 1 base, with 16 bases separating them. CDR3 nucleotide sequence: TGTGCCAGTAGCCAGGAGCAGGGCTCTTCCTACGAGCAGTACTTC. This encodes CASSQEQGSSYEQYF.

This clone was observed once. J is TRBJ2-7 and V is TRBV6-5; 8 positions match TRBD1. CDR1 is MNHEY and CDR2 is SVGAGI in the germline V gene. CDR3 length equals 13 residues. V lost 6 bases and J lost 4; bases outside the gene matches: 5. The CDR3, as DNA: TGTGCCAGCAGAACAGGGGGGCAGTACGAGCAGTACTTC. It encodes CASRTGGQYEQYF.